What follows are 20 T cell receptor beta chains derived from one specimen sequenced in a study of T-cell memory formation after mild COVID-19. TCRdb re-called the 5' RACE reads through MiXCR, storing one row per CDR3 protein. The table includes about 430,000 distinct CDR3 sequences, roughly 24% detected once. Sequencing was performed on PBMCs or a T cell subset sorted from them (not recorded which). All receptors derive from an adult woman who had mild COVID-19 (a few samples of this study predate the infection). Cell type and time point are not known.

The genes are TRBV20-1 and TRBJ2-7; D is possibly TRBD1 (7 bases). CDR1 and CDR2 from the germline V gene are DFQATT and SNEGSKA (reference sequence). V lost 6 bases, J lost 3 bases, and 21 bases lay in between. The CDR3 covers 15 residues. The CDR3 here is CSAIDRQGGGYEQYF. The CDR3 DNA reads TGCAGTGCAATAGACAGGCAGGGGGGAGGCTACGAGCAGTACTTC.

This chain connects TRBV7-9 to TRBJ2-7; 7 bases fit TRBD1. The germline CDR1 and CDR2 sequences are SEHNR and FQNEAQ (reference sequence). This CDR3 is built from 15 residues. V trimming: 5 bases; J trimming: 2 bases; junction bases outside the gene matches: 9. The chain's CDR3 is CASSPEGTATYEQYF. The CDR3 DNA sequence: TGTGCCAGCAGCCCAGAAGGGACAGCCACCTACGAGCAGTACTTC.

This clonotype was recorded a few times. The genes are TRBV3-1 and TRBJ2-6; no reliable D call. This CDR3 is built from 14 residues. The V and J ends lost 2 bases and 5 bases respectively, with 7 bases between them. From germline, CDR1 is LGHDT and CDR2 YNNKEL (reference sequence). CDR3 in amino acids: CASSQPSRANVLTF. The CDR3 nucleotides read TGTGCCAGCAGCCAACCCTCAAGGGCCAACGTCCTGACTTTC.

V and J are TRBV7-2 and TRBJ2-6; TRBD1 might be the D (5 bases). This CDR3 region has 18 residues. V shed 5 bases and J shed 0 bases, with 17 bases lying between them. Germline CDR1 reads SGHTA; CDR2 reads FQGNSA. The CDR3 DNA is TGTGCCAGCAGCCCACGTAGACAGTTCTACTCTGGGGCCAACGTCCTGACTTTC. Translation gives CASSPRRQFYSGANVLTF.

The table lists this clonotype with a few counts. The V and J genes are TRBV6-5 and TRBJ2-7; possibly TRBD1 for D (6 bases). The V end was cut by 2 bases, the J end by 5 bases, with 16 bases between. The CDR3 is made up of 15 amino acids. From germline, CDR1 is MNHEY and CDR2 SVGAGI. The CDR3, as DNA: TGTGCCAGCAGTTACGCGACAGGAAGCGTCCACGAGCAGTACTTC. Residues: CASSYATGSVHEQYF.

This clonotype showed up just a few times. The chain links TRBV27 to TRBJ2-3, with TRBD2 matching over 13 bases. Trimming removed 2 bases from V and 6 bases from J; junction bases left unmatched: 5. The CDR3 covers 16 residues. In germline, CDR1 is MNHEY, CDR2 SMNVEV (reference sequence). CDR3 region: CASSLLGLAGSDTQYF. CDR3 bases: TGTGCCAGCAGTTTACTGGGACTAGCGGGATCGGATACGCAGTATTTT.

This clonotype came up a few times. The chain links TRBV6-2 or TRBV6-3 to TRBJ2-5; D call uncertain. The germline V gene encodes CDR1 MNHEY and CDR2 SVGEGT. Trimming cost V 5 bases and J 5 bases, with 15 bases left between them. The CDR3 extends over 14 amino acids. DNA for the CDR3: TGTGCCAGCAGTAGAGGCAGCAGGTGGGAGACCCAGTACTTC. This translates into CASSRGSRWETQYF.

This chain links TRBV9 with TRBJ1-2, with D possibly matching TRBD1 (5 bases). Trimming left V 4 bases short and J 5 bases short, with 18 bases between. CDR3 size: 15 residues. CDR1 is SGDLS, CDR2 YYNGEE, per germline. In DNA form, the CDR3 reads TGTGCCAGCAGCTGGGAGGGGACGCGTAGTTATGGCTACACCTTC. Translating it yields CASSWEGTRSYGYTF.

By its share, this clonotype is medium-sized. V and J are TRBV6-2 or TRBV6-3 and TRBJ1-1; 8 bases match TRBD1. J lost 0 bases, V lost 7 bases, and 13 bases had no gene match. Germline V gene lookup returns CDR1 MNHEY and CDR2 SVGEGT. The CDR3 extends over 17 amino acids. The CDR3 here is CASTRGQGVRMNTEAFF. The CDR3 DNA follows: TGTGCCAGCACCCGAGGACAGGGAGTTCGCATGAACACTGAAGCTTTCTTT.

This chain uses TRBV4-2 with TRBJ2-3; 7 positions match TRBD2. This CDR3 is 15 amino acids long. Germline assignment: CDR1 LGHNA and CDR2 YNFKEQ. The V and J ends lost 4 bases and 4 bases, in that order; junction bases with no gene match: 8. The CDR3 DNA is TGTGCCAGCAGCCCCCGGACTAGGGTATCAGATACGCAGTATTTT. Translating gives CASSPRTRVSDTQYF.

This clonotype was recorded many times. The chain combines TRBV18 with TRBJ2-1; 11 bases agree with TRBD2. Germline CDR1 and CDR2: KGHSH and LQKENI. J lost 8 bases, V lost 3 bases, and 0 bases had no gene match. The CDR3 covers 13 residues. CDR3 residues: CASSPTSGDEQFF. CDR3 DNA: TGTGCCAGCTCACCGACTAGCGGGGATGAGCAGTTCTTC. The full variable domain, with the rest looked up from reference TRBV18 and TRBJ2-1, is NAGVMQNPRHLVRRRGQEARLRCSPMKGHSHVYWYRQLPEEGLKFMVYLQKENIIDESGMPKERFSAEFPKEGPSILRIQQVVRGDSAAYFCASSPTSGDEQFFGPGTRLTVL.

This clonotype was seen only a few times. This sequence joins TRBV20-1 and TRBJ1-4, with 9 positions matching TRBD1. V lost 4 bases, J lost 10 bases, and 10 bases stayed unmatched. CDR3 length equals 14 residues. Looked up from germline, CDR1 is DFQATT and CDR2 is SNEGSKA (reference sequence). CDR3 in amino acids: CSATNRGRSGKLFF. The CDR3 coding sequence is TGCAGTGCTACAAACAGGGGGCGATCAGGAAAACTGTTTTTT.

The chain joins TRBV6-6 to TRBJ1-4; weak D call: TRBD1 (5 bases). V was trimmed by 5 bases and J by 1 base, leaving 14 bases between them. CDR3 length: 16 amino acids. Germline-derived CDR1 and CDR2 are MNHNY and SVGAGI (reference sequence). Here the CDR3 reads CASSHFWDGTNEKLFF. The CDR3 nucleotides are TGTGCCAGCAGTCACTTTTGGGACGGAACTAATGAAAAACTGTTTTTT.

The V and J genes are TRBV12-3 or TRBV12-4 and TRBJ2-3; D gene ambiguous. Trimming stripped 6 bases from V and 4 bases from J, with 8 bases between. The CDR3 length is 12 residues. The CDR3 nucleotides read TGTGCCAGCAGGTTGAATGCAGATACGCAGTATTTT. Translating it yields CASRLNADTQYF.

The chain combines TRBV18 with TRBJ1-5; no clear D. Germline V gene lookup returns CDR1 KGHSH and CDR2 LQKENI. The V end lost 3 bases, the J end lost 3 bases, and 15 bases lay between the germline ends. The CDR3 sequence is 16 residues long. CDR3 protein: CASSPKTPTSNQPQHF. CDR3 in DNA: TGTGCCAGCTCACCTAAGACTCCGACCTCCAATCAGCCCCAGCATTTT.

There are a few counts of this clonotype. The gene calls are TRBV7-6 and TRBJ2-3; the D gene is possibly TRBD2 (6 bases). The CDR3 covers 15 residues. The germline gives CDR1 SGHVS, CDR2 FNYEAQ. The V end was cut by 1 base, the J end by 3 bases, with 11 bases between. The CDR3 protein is CASSLGGGTTDTQYF. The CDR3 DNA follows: TGTGCCAGCAGCTTAGGGGGCGGGACTACAGATACGCAGTATTTT.

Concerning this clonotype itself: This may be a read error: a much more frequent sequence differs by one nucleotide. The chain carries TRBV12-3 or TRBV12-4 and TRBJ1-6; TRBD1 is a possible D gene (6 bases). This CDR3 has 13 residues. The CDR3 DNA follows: TGTGCCAGCAGAAGGGGGGGGAATTCACCCCTCAACTTT. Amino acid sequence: CASRRGGNSPLNF.

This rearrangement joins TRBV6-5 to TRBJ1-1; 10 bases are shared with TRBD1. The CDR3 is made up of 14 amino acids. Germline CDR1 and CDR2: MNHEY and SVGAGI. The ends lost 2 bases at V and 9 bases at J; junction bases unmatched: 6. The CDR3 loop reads CASSYGTGVRKAFF. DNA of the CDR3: TGTGCCAGCAGTTACGGGACAGGGGTTAGGAAAGCTTTCTTT.

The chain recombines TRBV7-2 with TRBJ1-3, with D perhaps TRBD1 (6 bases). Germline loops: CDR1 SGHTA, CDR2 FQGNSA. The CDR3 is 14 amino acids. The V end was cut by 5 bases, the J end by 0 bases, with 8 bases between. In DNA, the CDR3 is TGTGCCAGCAGCATGGACAGCTCTGGAAACACCATATATTTT. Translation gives CASSMDSSGNTIYF.

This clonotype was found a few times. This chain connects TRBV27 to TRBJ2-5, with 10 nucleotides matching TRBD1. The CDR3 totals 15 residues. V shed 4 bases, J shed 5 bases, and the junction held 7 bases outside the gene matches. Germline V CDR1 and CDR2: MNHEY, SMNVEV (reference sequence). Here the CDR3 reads CASSSRQGAGETQYF. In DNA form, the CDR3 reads TGTGCCAGCAGTTCTCGACAGGGGGCAGGGGAGACCCAGTACTTC.